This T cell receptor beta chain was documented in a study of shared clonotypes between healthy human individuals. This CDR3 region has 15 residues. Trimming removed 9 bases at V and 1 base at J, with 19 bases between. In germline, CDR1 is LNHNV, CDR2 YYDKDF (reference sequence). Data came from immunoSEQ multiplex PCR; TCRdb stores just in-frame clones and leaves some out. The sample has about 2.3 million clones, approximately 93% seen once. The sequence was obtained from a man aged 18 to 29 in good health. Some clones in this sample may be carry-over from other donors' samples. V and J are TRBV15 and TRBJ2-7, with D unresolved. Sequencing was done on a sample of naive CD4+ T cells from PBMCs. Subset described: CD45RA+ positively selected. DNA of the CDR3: TGTGCCACGTCTAGGGCCGGCGGCAGTTCCTACGAGCAGTACTTC. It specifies CATSRAGGSSYEQYF.